A single sample gave rise to the 8 T cell receptor beta chains below, sequenced in a study of CD4 and CD8 cells across lung adenocarcinoma regions (dated by TCRdb to the late 2010s). Library preparation employed PCR. The sequencer listed for this sample is HiSeq X Ten. In-frame beta chains were kept once TCRdb had trimmed the public reads at Q25 with fastp and called clones with MiXCR. Each CDR3 protein appears once, grouped with its most common genes and DNA. This sample gives 7,500 to 9,000 distinct CDR3 sequences in total; about 56% of them show up just once. 24% of the sample is in the top ten clones. The sequencing input was CD4+ T cells from the center of a lung tumor. In the paper's terms, the cell subset or site label means: tumor center region. The receptor source for this set is a female donor with lung adenocarcinoma. The CD4 and CD8 labels of this study may be unreliable.

As regards this clonotype: The junction does not match germline at one end; this may be a read error. The chain carries TRBV27 and TRBJ2-5, with 9 nucleotides matching TRBD2. Germline CDR1 reads MNHEY; CDR2 reads SMNVEV (reference sequence). The CDR3 has 16 amino acids. CDR3 in DNA: TGTGCCAGCGGGGGCCGCGGGGGGGGAGACCAAGATACGCAGTATTTC. As protein: CASGGRGGGDQDTQYF.

The V call is TRBV6-1, the J call TRBJ2-5; D is ambiguous. The J call may be faulty, since TRBJ2-7 better matches the DNA end. CDR3 length equals 13 residues. CDR1 is MNHNS and CDR2 is SASEGT in the germline V gene. This CDR3 reads CASSEVQVGEQYF. Here the CDR3 DNA reads TGTGCCAGCAGTGAAGTCCAGGTTGGCGAGCAGTACTTC.

In this sample, this clonotype turned up once. The CDR3 DNA follows: TGTGCCAGCAGTTTATCCGCGATGAGCCCTTTTAAGGAGCAGTTCTTC. Its translation is CASSLSAMSPFKEQFF. The rearrangement uses TRBV27 and TRBJ2-1; D is unclear. Trimming stripped 0 bases from V and 10 bases from J, with 19 bases between. CDR3 size: 16 residues. Germline values: CDR1 MNHEY, CDR2 SMNVEV (reference sequence).

J is TRBJ1-6 and V is TRBV25-1; possible D gene TRBD1, 5 bases. Germline V CDR1 and CDR2: MGHDK, SYGVNS. V was cut by 5 bases and J by 4 bases, with 12 bases left in between. The CDR3 runs to 15 residues. The CDR3: CASSIRGPYNSPLHF. CDR3 nucleotide sequence: TGTGCCAGCAGTATCCGGGGCCCTTATAATTCACCCCTCCACTTT.

J is TRBJ2-1 and V is TRBV7-6, with TRBD1 matching 7 bases. The DNA end is more similar to TRBJ2-7, so the J call may be wrong. The CDR3 runs to 15 residues. The germline gives CDR1 SGHVS, CDR2 FNYEAQ. CDR3 coding DNA: TGTGCCAGCAGCTTAGCAGGGGGCGGTAGCTACGAGCAGTACTTC. It is translated as CASSLAGGGSYEQYF.

This clonotype has only a few counts. The J gene is TRBJ1-1, the V gene TRBV6-1, with D tentatively TRBD1 (6 bases). CDR3 length: 14 amino acids. V lost 7 bases, J lost 6 bases, and 18 bases lay in between. CDR1 and CDR2 (germline): MNHNS, SASEGT. The CDR3 DNA reads TGTGCCAGCACCCTTGGAGGGGGTTTCCCTGAAGCTTTCTTT. This codes for CASTLGGGFPEAFF.

A single count supports this clonotype. V and J are TRBV7-2 and TRBJ2-3; D call uncertain. The CDR3 contains 19 residues. Trimming removed 0 bases from V and 0 bases from J, with 19 bases in between. The germline V gene encodes CDR1 SGHTA and CDR2 FQGNSA. The CDR3 nucleotides are TGTGCCAGCAGCTTAGCGGGTCACTTCGGGCGATCTAGCACAGATACGCAGTATTTT. Translating gives CASSLAGHFGRSSTDTQYF.

The sample holds one count of this clonotype. An end of the junction does not agree with germline; a read error may underlie this. V gene TRBV6-1 combines with J gene TRBJ2-3; D ambiguous. CDR3 size: 13 residues. CDR1 and CDR2 from the germline V gene are MNHNS and SASEGT. CDR3 region: CASRVTGLYAQYF. CDR3 DNA: TGTGCCAGCAGGGTGACGGGCTTATATGCGCAGTATTTC.